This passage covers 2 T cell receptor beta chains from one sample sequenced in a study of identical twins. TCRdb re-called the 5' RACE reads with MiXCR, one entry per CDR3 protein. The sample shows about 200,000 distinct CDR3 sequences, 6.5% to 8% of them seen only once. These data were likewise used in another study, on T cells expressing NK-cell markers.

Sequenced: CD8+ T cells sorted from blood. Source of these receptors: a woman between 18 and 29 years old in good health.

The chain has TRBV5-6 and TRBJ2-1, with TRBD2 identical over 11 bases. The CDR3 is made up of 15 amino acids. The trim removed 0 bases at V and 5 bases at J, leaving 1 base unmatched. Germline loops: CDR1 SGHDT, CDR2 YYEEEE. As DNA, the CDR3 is TGTGCCAGCAGCTTGGGACTAGCGGGACACAATGAGCAGTTCTTC. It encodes CASSLGLAGHNEQFF.

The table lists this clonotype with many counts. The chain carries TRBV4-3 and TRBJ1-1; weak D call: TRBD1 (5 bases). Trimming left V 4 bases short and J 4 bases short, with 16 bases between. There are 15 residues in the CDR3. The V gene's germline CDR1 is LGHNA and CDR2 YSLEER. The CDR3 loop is CASSPQSGAFTEAFF. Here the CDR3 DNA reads TGCGCCAGCAGCCCACAAAGCGGGGCATTCACTGAAGCTTTCTTT.